A single sample is the source of the 2 T cell receptor beta chains below, sequenced in a study of blood T cell repertoires in COVID-19. This table comes from immunoSEQ multiplex PCR, and its TCRdb copy is limited to in-frame clones, with some not included. The sample has 170,000 or so clones, roughly 84% seen once. The source material was peripheral blood. These receptors all stem from a man aged 18 to 30 with active or convalescent COVID-19.

The rearrangement joins TRBV11-2 to TRBJ1-6; D might be TRBD1 (5 bases). Trimming stripped 5 bases from V and 7 bases from J, with 18 bases between. CDR1 and CDR2 from the germline V gene are SGHAT and FQNNGV. The CDR3 contains 16 residues. CDR3 nucleotide sequence: TGTGCCAGCAGCCTCCAACACGGGGGAGGAAATTCACCCCTCCACTTT. Protein: CASSLQHGGGNSPLHF.

This sequence joins TRBV27 and TRBJ1-3, with D perhaps matching TRBD1 (6 bases). Germline-derived CDR1 and CDR2 are MNHEY and SMNVEV (reference sequence). This CDR3 is 13 amino acids long. V lost 7 bases and J 7 bases, leaving 14 bases between the germline ends. Written as DNA, the CDR3 is TGTGCCAGCACCGACAGGAGAGGGAACACCATATATTTT. Translation: CASTDRRGNTIYF.